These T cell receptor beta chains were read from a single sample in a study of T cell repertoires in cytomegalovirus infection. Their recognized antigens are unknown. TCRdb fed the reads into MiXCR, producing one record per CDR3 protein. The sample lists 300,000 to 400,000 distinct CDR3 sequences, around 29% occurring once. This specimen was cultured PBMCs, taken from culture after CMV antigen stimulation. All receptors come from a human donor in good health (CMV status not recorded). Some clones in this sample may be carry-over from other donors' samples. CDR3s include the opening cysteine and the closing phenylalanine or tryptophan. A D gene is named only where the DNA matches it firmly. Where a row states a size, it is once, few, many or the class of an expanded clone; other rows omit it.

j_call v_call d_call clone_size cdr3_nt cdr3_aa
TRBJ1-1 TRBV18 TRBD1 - TGTGCCAGCTCGGAACAGGGGCGGAAGAACACTGAAGCTTTCTTT CASSEQGRKNTEAFF
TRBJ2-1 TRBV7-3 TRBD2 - TGTGCCAGCAGCCCACTAACTAGCGGGAGGGCCCCATACAATGAGCAGTTCTTC CASSPLTSGRAPYNEQFF
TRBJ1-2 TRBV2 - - TGTGCCAGCAGTGAAAGGCCCAACTATGGCTACACCTTC CASSERPNYGYTF
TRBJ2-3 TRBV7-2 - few TGTGCCAGCAGCTTAGTTTTTTTCGGAGATACGCAGTATTTT CASSLVFFGDTQYF
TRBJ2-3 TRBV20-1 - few TGCAGTGCTTCCGTCCCAGGGGTTAGCACAGATACGCAGTATTTT CSASVPGVSTDTQYF
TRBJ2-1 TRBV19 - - TGTGCCAGTACCCTATCCGGGACTCTCTACAATGAGCAGTTCTTC CASTLSGTLYNEQFF
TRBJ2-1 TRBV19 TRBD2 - TGTGCCAGTAGCCCCGGACTAGCGGGGGGGCGGATGGAGCAGTTCTTC CASSPGLAGGRMEQFF
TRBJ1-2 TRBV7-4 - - TGTGCCAGCACCCAAGGGGGGGGGTCCTATGGCTACACCTTC CASTQGGGSYGYTF
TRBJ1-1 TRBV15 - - TGTGCCACCAGCATGGTTCCGACTGAAGCTTTCTTT CATSMVPTEAFF
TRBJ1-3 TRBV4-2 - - TGTGCCAGCAGCCAAGATCATGGCAGAGACTCTGGAAACACCATATATTTT CASSQDHGRDSGNTIYF
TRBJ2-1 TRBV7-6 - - TGTGCCAGCAGCCCCAGGGAGGAGAATGAGCAGTTCTTC CASSPREENEQFF
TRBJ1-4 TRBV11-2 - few TGTGCCAGCAGCCCGTGGGGGGAAAAACTGTTTTTT CASSPWGEKLFF
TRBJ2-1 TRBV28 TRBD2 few TGTGCCAGCAGTTCTCTTAACGGGCGGGAGAAATACAATGAGCAGTTCTTC CASSSLNGREKYNEQFF
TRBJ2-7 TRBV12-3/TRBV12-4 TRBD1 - TGTGCCAGCAGAACCGGGACAGGGACACTCTACGAGCAGTACTTC CASRTGTGTLYEQYF
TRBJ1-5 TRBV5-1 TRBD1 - TGCGCCAGCAGCCCGCAGGGGAATACAGGGGGCGGGCAGCCCCAGCATTTT CASSPQGNTGGGQPQHF
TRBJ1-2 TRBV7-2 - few TGTGCCAGCGCGGACGGTGCTAACTATGGCTACACCTTC CASADGANYGYTF
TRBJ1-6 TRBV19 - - TGTGCCAGTAGCCTACAGGGTTTCAATTCACCCCTCCACTTT CASSLQGFNSPLHF
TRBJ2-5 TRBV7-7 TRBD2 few TGTGCTAGCAGCTCTGCCGGGACTAGCGGAAAAGAGACCCAGTACTTC CASSSAGTSGKETQYF
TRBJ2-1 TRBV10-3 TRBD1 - TGTGCCACCGATGGACGACAGGGGATGTCCTACAATGAGCAGTTCTTC CATDGRQGMSYNEQFF
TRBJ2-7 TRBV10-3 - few TGTGCCATCAACTTACAGGGGAGGGACTACGAGCAGTACTTC CAINLQGRDYEQYF
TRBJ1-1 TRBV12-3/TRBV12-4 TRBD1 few TGTGCCAGCAGTAGATCGACAGGGGTTAGCACTGAAGCTTTCTTT CASSRSTGVSTEAFF
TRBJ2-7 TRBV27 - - TGTGCCAGCAGTTACCGGGGAGCCTACGAGCAGTACTTC CASSYRGAYEQYF
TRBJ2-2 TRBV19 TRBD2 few TGTGCCACCACTCGGTCTAGCGGGAGCCTTGACACCGGGGAGCTGTTTTTT CATTRSSGSLDTGELFF
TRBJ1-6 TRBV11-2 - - TGTGCCAGCAGCTTAGCCCACCCGAGCTCCTATAATTCACCCCTCCACTTT CASSLAHPSSYNSPLHF
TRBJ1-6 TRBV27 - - TGTGCCAGCAGTTTCGGGTCGACAGGCAATTCACCCCTCCACTTT CASSFGSTGNSPLHF
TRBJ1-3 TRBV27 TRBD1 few TGTGCCAGCAGTTCCAGGGGGGGCTCTGGAAACACCATATATTTT CASSSRGGSGNTIYF
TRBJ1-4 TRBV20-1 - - TGCAGTGCTAGAGTCCCGGGTGCGACTAATGAAAAACTGTTTTTT CSARVPGATNEKLFF
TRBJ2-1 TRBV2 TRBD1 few TGTGCCAGCAGCCCCCGGGACAGGGGGACCCATGAGCAGTTCTTC CASSPRDRGTHEQFF
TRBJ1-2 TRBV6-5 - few TGTGCCAGCAGTGCCGGTTGGAGGGCGCCTTATGGCTACACCTTC CASSAGWRAPYGYTF
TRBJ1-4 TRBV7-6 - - TGTGCCAGCAGCTTAGATGGGAGAATCAATGAAAAACTGTTTTTT CASSLDGRINEKLFF